This TCR beta chain was sequenced during a study of T cells in localized non-small cell lung cancer. Method: immunoSEQ multiplex PCR; TCRdb's copy keeps in-frame clones and lacks some. The table has roughly 40,000 clones, approximately 88% seen once. This TCR derives from a woman aged 40 to 75 with stage I lung adenocarcinoma. The sample consisted of peripheral blood, taken before any cancer treatment.

The CDR3 spells CASSYARESPQHF. The CDR3 DNA is TGTGCCAGCAGTTACGCCAGGGAATCTCCCCAGCATTTT. V and J are TRBV6-6 and TRBJ1-5; tentatively, D is TRBD1 (5 bases). V was trimmed by 2 bases and J by 10 bases, leaving 12 bases between them. Germline assignment: CDR1 MNHNY and CDR2 SVGAGI (reference sequence). The CDR3 contains 13 residues.